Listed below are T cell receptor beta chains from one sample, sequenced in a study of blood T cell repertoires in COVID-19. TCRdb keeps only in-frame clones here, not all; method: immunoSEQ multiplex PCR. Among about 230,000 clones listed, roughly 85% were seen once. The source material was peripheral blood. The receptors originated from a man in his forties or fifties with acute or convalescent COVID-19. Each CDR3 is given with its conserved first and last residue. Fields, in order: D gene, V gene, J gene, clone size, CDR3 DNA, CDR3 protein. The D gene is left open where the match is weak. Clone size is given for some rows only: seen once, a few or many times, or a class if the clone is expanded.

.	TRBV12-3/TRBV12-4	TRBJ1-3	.	TGTGCCAGCAGGATCGGGGCTGGAAACACCATATATTTT	CASRIGAGNTIYF
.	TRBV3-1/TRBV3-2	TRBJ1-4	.	TGTGCCAGCAGCCAAGAGGCAGGGGATAATGAAAAACTGTTTTTT	CASSQEAGDNEKLFF
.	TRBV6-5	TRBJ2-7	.	TGTGCCAGCAGCCAAATGACGGGGGTTTCCTACGAGCAGTACTTC	CASSQMTGVSYEQYF
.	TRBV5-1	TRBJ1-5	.	TGCGCCAGCAGCCCGGCGGGAAGCAATCAGCCCCAGCATTTT	CASSPAGSNQPQHF
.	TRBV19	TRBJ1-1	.	TGTGCCAGTAGTACAACAAGAAACACTGAAGCTTTCTTT	CASSTTRNTEAFF
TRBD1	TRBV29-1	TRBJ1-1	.	TGCAGCGCTCGACAGGGGACGAACACTGAAGCTTTCTTT	CSARQGTNTEAFF
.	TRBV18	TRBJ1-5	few	TGTGCCAGCTCACCCAAAGAGGGCAATCAGCCCCAGCATTTT	CASSPKEGNQPQHF
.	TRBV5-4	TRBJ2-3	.	TGTGCCAGCAGCTCCCCTATAGCGGTCCATAGCACAGATACGCAGTATTTT	CASSSPIAVHSTDTQYF
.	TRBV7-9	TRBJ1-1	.	TGTGCCAGCAGCTTTGAAGGGAGGGGAGGCACTGAAGCTTTCTTT	CASSFEGRGGTEAFF
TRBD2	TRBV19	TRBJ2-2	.	TGTGCCAGTACCCCTCGGAGCGGGGGGACCACCGGGGAGCTGTTTTTT	CASTPRSGGTTGELFF
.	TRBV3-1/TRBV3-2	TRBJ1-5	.	TGTGCCAGCAGCCACGGACAGTCCAATCAGCCCCAGCATTTT	CASSHGQSNQPQHF
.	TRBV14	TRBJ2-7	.	TGTGCCAGCAGCCAAACCGGGACACCATTCTACGAGCAGTACTTC	CASSQTGTPFYEQYF
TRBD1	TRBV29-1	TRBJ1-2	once	TGCAGCGTATGGACAGGGGGGTATGGCTACACCTTC	CSVWTGGYGYTF
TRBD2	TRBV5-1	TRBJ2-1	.	TGCGCCAGCACCTCCCCTAGCGGGGGGAACAATGAGCAGTTCTTC	CASTSPSGGNNEQFF
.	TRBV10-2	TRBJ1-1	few	TGCGCCAGCAGTGGAGAGTATACTGAAGCTTTCTTT	CASSGEYTEAFF
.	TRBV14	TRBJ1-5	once	TGTGCCAGCAGCCCGACAGATTTTGATAGCAATCAGCCCCAGCATTTT	CASSPTDFDSNQPQHF
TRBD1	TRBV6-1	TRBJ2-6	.	TGTGCCAGCAGTGTCCAACAGGGGACCGGGGCCAACGTCCTGACTTTC	CASSVQQGTGANVLTF
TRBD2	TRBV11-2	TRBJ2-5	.	TGTGCCAGCAGCTTATACGGGGGGTACCAAGAGACCCAGTACTTC	CASSLYGGYQETQYF
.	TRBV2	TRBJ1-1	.	TGTGCCAGCAGTGCAGGGGTCAGTGAAGCTTTCTTT	CASSAGVSEAFF
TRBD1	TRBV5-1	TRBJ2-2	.	TGCGCCAGCAGCCGGGCCGGGACAGGGGCCAACACCGGGGAGCTGTTTTTT	CASSRAGTGANTGELFF
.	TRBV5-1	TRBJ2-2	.	TGCGCCAGCAGCTTGGCAGGGCCGAACACCGGGGAGCTGTTTTTT	CASSLAGPNTGELFF
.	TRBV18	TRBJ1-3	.	TGTGCCAGCTCACCCCAGGGTTCCTCTGGAAACACCATATATTTT	CASSPQGSSGNTIYF
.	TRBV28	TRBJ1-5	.	TGTGCCAGCAGTTTGTCGGCAGGGGCCATCAATCAGCCCCAGCATTTT	CASSLSAGAINQPQHF
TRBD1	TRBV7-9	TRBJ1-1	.	TGTGCCAGCATCCAGGGGAAGGACAGGAGGAACACTGAAGCTTTCTTT	CASIQGKDRRNTEAFF
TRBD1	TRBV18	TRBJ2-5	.	TGTGCCAGCTCACCAACCGGGACAGGGGTGGAAGAGACCCAGTACTTC	CASSPTGTGVEETQYF